This T cell receptor (beta chain) was documented in a study of T cells after yellow fever vaccination. By 5'RACE template switching, TCR cDNA was produced, with a universal primer site and UMIs added in the process. From the 5' RACE reads, TCRdb called clonotypes with MiXCR, one entry per CDR3 protein. The table includes about 330,000 distinct CDR3 sequences, 7% to 10% detected once. Trimming cost V 0 bases and J 5 bases; bases outside gene matches: 12. The CDR3 covers 18 residues. CDR1 is LGHNA and CDR2 is YNFKEQ in the germline V gene. Notes on the study in general: Few clonotypes appeared in both CD4 and CD8 compartments. Reappearance after the booster was observed for most primary-vaccination clones (about 96% CD4, roughly 90% CD8).

This clonotype occurred a few times. The antigen is unknown. The sample consisted of PBMCs, taken about 49 days after the first yellow fever vaccination. This rearrangement joins TRBV4-2 to TRBJ2-3, with 9 bases aligning to TRBD1. The sequence was obtained from a man between 18 and 29 years old who received the YFV17D yellow fever vaccine. The CDR3 reads CASSQELGTGNFRDTQYF. CDR3 nucleotide sequence: TGTGCCAGCAGCCAAGAACTAGGGACAGGGAATTTTCGAGATACGCAGTATTTT.